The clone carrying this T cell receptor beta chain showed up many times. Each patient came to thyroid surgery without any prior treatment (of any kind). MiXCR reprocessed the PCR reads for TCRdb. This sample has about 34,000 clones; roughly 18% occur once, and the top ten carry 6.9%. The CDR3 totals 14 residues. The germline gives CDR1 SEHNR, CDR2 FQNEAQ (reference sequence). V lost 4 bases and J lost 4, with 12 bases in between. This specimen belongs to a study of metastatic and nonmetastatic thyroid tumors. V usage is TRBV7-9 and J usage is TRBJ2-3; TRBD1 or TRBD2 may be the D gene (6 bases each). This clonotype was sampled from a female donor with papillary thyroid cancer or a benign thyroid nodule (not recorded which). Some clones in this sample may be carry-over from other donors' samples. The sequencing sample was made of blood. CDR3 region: CASSSTGAADTQYF. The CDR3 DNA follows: TGTGCCAGCAGCTCCACGGGGGCGGCAGATACGCAGTATTTT.